The rows below give T cell receptor beta chains drawn from one sample of a study of human T cells and chemical hapten exposure. One entry per CDR3 protein results from TCRdb running MiXCR on the RACE reads. The profile shows approximately 260,000 distinct CDR3 sequences, roughly 7.7% of them singletons. Sample: whole blood, taken in connection with sensitization to the hapten diphenylcyclopropenone (DPC). The receptors come from a man younger than 30 with alopecia areata. Some clones in this sample may be carry-over from other donors' samples. The CDR3 runs from the conserved cysteine through the conserved F or W. Fields, in order: CDR3 DNA, CDR3 protein, J gene, D gene, V gene, clone size. The D gene is left open where the match is weak. Size tells how often a clone was seen (once, few, many) or the class of an expanded clone, and some rows leave it out.

cdr3_nt: TGTGCCAGCAGCTTCGGCAGTCCAAACACTGAAGCTTTCTTT
cdr3_aa: CASSFGSPNTEAFF
j_call: TRBJ1-1
d_call: .
v_call: TRBV7-2
clone_size: few

cdr3_nt: TGTGCCAGCAGCGCCGGGACGATCCCTGGGGCCAACGTCCTGACTTTC
cdr3_aa: CASSAGTIPGANVLTF
j_call: TRBJ2-6
d_call: .
v_call: TRBV7-3
clone_size: many

cdr3_nt: TGTGCCAGCAGCTTTAGTTTCTATGGCTACACCTTC
cdr3_aa: CASSFSFYGYTF
j_call: TRBJ1-2
d_call: .
v_call: TRBV7-2
clone_size: .

cdr3_nt: TGTGCCAGCAGTCTAAGGGTCCGTGCGGCTGAAGCTTTCTTT
cdr3_aa: CASSLRVRAAEAFF
j_call: TRBJ1-1
d_call: .
v_call: TRBV28
clone_size: few

cdr3_nt: TGTGTCAGCAGACGCCGCATTTTAGCGGGGCACACAGATACGCAGTATTTT
cdr3_aa: CVSRRRILAGHTDTQYF
j_call: TRBJ2-3
d_call: TRBD2
v_call: TRBV6-5
clone_size: .

cdr3_nt: TGTGCCAGCAGGAAGGGACAGGGGGTTTGGCGCTACACCTTC
cdr3_aa: CASRKGQGVWRYTF
j_call: TRBJ1-2
d_call: TRBD1
v_call: TRBV2
clone_size: few

cdr3_nt: TGTGCCAGCAGCTGGGCCCAGAGCTCCTACGAGCAGTACTTC
cdr3_aa: CASSWAQSSYEQYF
j_call: TRBJ2-7
d_call: .
v_call: TRBV6-5
clone_size: few

cdr3_nt: TGTGCCAGCAGCCCAGACTATTATATCACTGAAGCTTTCTTT
cdr3_aa: CASSPDYYITEAFF
j_call: TRBJ1-1
d_call: .
v_call: TRBV11-2
clone_size: .

cdr3_nt: TGTGCCAGCAGCCAAGAAGGGGGTCAAGCCCAGCATTTT
cdr3_aa: CASSQEGGQAQHF
j_call: TRBJ1-5
d_call: .
v_call: TRBV3-1
clone_size: few

cdr3_nt: TGTGCCAGCAGTTTTGGACAGGGCTCTTCGGATGAGCAGTTCTTC
cdr3_aa: CASSFGQGSSDEQFF
j_call: TRBJ2-1
d_call: TRBD1
v_call: TRBV6-2/TRBV6-3
clone_size: .

cdr3_nt: TGTGCCTCCGAAACGGACACTGAAGCTTTCTTT
cdr3_aa: CASETDTEAFF
j_call: TRBJ1-1
d_call: .
v_call: TRBV6-2/TRBV6-3
clone_size: few

cdr3_nt: TGTGCCAGCAGCTTAGAAGTCACACCGAGTCTTAATCAGCCCCAGCATTTT
cdr3_aa: CASSLEVTPSLNQPQHF
j_call: TRBJ1-5
d_call: .
v_call: TRBV7-8
clone_size: many

cdr3_nt: TGTGCCAGCAGCTCCCTCTACGAGCAGTACTTC
cdr3_aa: CASSSLYEQYF
j_call: TRBJ2-7
d_call: .
v_call: TRBV6-2/TRBV6-3
clone_size: many

cdr3_nt: TGCAGTGCTGGCTCAGGGGGCCCGAACACCGGGGAGCTGTTTTTT
cdr3_aa: CSAGSGGPNTGELFF
j_call: TRBJ2-2
d_call: TRBD1
v_call: TRBV20-1
clone_size: .

cdr3_nt: TGTGCCAGCAGTTCCGACAGGGACGGAAACACCATATATTTT
cdr3_aa: CASSSDRDGNTIYF
j_call: TRBJ1-3
d_call: TRBD1
v_call: TRBV12-3/TRBV12-4
clone_size: .

cdr3_nt: TGCAGTGCTAGAGATCCCCAGGGCGCTTACAATGAGCAGTTCTTC
cdr3_aa: CSARDPQGAYNEQFF
j_call: TRBJ2-1
d_call: .
v_call: TRBV20-1
clone_size: few

cdr3_nt: TGCAGTGCTAGAGGGGACGGATACACAGATACGCAGTATTTT
cdr3_aa: CSARGDGYTDTQYF
j_call: TRBJ2-3
d_call: .
v_call: TRBV20-1
clone_size: few

cdr3_nt: TGTGCCAGCAGCCCCACATGGACCCAGTACTTC
cdr3_aa: CASSPTWTQYF
j_call: TRBJ2-5
d_call: .
v_call: TRBV7-8
clone_size: many

cdr3_nt: TGTGTCCAGCATTCAGGACAGGGGGCCTATGAGCAGTACTTC
cdr3_aa: CVQHSGQGAYEQYF
j_call: TRBJ2-7
d_call: TRBD1
v_call: TRBV12-3/TRBV12-4
clone_size: few

cdr3_nt: TGCAGCGTTGACGGGGGGACCACTGAAGCTTTCTTT
cdr3_aa: CSVDGGTTEAFF
j_call: TRBJ1-1
d_call: .
v_call: TRBV29-1
clone_size: many

cdr3_nt: TGTGCCAGCAGCCCCTCAGGGCCGAGGAGCAATCAGCCCCAGCATTTT
cdr3_aa: CASSPSGPRSNQPQHF
j_call: TRBJ1-5
d_call: .
v_call: TRBV28
clone_size: many

cdr3_nt: TGTGCCAGCAGCCCCCGGACAGAAAAACTGTTTTTT
cdr3_aa: CASSPRTEKLFF
j_call: TRBJ1-4
d_call: .
v_call: TRBV7-2
clone_size: .

cdr3_nt: TGCAGTGTTCCCTTGACTAGTTTGGGTGAGCAGTTCTTC
cdr3_aa: CSVPLTSLGEQFF
j_call: TRBJ2-1
d_call: .
v_call: TRBV20-1
clone_size: few

cdr3_nt: TGTGCCAGCAGCTTAGCGGGTGGGATCCGGACTGAAGCTTTCTTT
cdr3_aa: CASSLAGGIRTEAFF
j_call: TRBJ1-1
d_call: .
v_call: TRBV7-2
clone_size: .

cdr3_nt: TGTGCCAGCAGCTCAAGGGGACGGGGGTACAATGAGCAGTTCTTC
cdr3_aa: CASSSRGRGYNEQFF
j_call: TRBJ2-1
d_call: .
v_call: TRBV7-2
clone_size: .

cdr3_nt: TGTGCCAGCCGAGGGGCGAGAGGAGGCCCCCAGCATTTT
cdr3_aa: CASRGARGGPQHF
j_call: TRBJ1-5
d_call: .
v_call: TRBV6-5
clone_size: many